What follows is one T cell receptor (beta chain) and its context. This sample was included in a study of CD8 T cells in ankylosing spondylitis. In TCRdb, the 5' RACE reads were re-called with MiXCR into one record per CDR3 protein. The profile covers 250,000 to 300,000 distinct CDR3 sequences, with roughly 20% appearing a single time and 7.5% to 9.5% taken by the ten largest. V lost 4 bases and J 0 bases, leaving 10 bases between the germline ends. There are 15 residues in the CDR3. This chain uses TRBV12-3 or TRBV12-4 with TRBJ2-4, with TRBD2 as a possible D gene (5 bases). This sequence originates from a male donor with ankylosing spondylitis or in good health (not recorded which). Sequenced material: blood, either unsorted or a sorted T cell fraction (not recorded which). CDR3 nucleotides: TGTGCCAGCAGTTCTAGCAGGATAGCCAAAAACATTCAGTACTTC. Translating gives CASSSSRIAKNIQYF.